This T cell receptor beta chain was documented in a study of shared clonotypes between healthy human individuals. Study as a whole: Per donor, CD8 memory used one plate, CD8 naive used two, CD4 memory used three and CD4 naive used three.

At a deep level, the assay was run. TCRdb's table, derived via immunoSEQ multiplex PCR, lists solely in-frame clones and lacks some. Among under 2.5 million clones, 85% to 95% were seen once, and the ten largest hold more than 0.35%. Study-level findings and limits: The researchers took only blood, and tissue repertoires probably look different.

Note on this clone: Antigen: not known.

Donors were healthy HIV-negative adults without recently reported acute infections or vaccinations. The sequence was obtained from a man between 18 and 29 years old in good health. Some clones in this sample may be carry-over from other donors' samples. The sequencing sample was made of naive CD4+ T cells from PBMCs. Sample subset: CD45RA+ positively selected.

CDR3 residues: CASSFGGDRVNTQYF. CDR3 nucleotides: TGCGCCAGCAGCTTTGGTGGGGACAGGGTGAATACGCAGTATTTT. The J gene is TRBJ2-3, the V gene TRBV5-1, with 9 bases aligning to TRBD1. The CDR3 is 15 amino acids. Looked up from germline, CDR1 is SGHRS and CDR2 is YFSETQ. V dropped 2 bases and J dropped 7; count of bases not matched to a gene: 8.